Below, 23 T cell receptor beta chains from the same sample are listed, as sequenced in a study of graft-versus-host responses after intestinal transplantation. Repertoires were generated with immunoSEQ multiplex PCR, while TCRdb's copy carries only in-frame clones and drops some. The data contain 85,000 to 90,000 clones, roughly 90% of them singletons. Their antigens are not known. Material: unstimulated CD4+ T cells sorted from spleen or lymph node cells, obtained before intestinal transplant. The receptors shown here come from a human donor who received an intestinal transplant.

This chain connects TRBV15 to TRBJ1-2, with D unclear. Trimming removed 4 bases from V and 2 bases from J, with 17 bases in between. CDR1 LNHNV and CDR2 YYDKDF come from the germline V gene (reference sequence). The CDR3 sequence is 16 residues long. In DNA, the CDR3 is TGTGCCACCAGCACTAACCCCCCGACGGAGAACTATGGCTACACCTTC. This sequence encodes CATSTNPPTENYGYTF.

The chain uses TRBV5-5 and TRBJ2-7, with 7 bases fitting TRBD1. From germline, CDR1 is SGHKS and CDR2 YYEKEE (reference sequence). Unmatched junction bases numbered 4, after V lost 4 bases and J lost 6 bases. The CDR3 consists of 12 residues. The CDR3 region has the DNA TGTGCCAGCAGCATGACAGGGACCGAGCAGTACTTC. Amino acids: CASSMTGTEQYF.

The chain combines TRBV18 with TRBJ2-7, with D unclear. CDR3 length: 16 amino acids. Trimming stripped 6 bases from V and 0 bases from J, with 18 bases between. In germline, CDR1 is KGHSH, CDR2 LQKENI. In DNA, the CDR3 is TGTGCCAGCTCCCTAAAGGTGGCGGAGAGCTCCTACGAGCAGTACTTC. Its protein is CASSLKVAESSYEQYF.

The chain recombines TRBV15 with TRBJ1-3; a weak D match, TRBD1 (5 bases). Germline-derived CDR1 and CDR2 are LNHNV and YYDKDF (reference sequence). Trimming removed 1 base from V and 0 bases from J, with 10 bases in between. This CDR3 has 16 amino acids. CDR3 residues: CATSRAGGSSGNTIYF. The CDR3 nucleotides are TGTGCCACCAGCAGAGCGGGGGGGAGCTCTGGAAACACCATATATTTT.

J is TRBJ1-2 and V is TRBV7-9; 7 nucleotides line up with TRBD1. Germline lookup yields CDR1 SEHNR and CDR2 FQNEAQ (reference sequence). The CDR3 runs to 15 residues. The V and J ends lost 1 base and 7 bases, in that order; junction bases with no gene match: 9. The CDR3 here is CASSLGETGLSGYTF. In DNA form, the CDR3 reads TGTGCCAGCAGCTTAGGGGAGACAGGGCTGAGTGGCTACACCTTC.

The rearrangement joins TRBV6-5 to TRBJ1-5; D call uncertain. The CDR3 totals 13 residues. CDR1 MNHEY and CDR2 SVGAGI come from the germline V gene. The V gene lost 0 bases and the J gene lost 11 bases, with 11 bases spanning the gap. The CDR3 coding sequence is TGTGCCAGCAGTTACTCGACGGGGTGGGCCCAGCATTTT. Translating gives CASSYSTGWAQHF.

The rearrangement links TRBV7-2 to TRBJ2-3; 7 bases fit TRBD2. Trimming took 3 bases from V and 0 from J; bases not matched to a gene: 3. This CDR3 is 15 amino acids long. Germline CDR1 and CDR2: SGHTA and FQGNSA. The CDR3 DNA reads TGTGCCAGCAGCTTTATTAGCGGGAGCACAGATACGCAGTATTTT. Amino acid sequence: CASSFISGSTDTQYF.

This rearrangement joins TRBV15 to TRBJ1-2, with D possibly being TRBD1 (6 bases). Looked up from germline, CDR1 is LNHNV and CDR2 is YYDKDF (reference sequence). Trimming stripped 5 bases from V and 4 bases from J, with 14 bases between. The CDR3 sequence is 14 residues long. CDR3 nucleotide sequence: TGTGCCACCAGCGTGACCAGGGGCGGCTATGGCTACACCTTC. It yields the protein CATSVTRGGYGYTF. The variable domain in full, completed from reference TRBV15 and TRBJ1-2, reads DAMVIQNPRYQVTQFGKPVTLSCSQTLNHNVMYWYQQKSSQAPKLLFHYYDKDFNNEADTPDNFQSRRPNTSFCFLDIRSPGLGDTAMYLCATSVTRGGYGYTFGSGTRLTVV.

The sample holds a few counts of this clone. The gene calls are TRBV5-1 and TRBJ1-6; D may be TRBD1 (5 bases). V lost 0 bases, J lost 8 bases, and 15 bases lay in between. The CDR3 has 16 amino acids. In germline, CDR1 is SGHRS, CDR2 YFSETQ. Here the CDR3 DNA reads TGCGCCAGCAGCTTGGGCGGGGCGGCTGGGGATTCACCCCTCCACTTT. Protein product: CASSLGGAAGDSPLHF.

V and J are TRBV9 and TRBJ1-1, with D possibly TRBD1 on 5 matching bases. This CDR3 is built from 15 residues. CDR1 and CDR2 (germline): SGDLS, YYNGEE. Deletions cut 4 bases from V and 4 bases from J, with 17 bases between. The CDR3 coding sequence is TGTGCCAGCAGCACTCTCGGGGGGTCTGGCACTGAAGCTTTCTTT. This translates into CASSTLGGSGTEAFF.

This sequence joins TRBV5-6 and TRBJ2-5; tentatively, D is TRBD1 (7 bases). The CDR3 extends over 14 amino acids. The germline V and J ends were trimmed by 0 bases and 7 bases, with 13 bases remaining between them. Germline V gene data show CDR1 as SGHDT and CDR2 as YYEEEE. CDR3 amino acids: CASSLGAGGLTQYF. The CDR3 nucleotides read TGTGCCAGCAGCTTGGGGGCAGGGGGGTTGACCCAGTACTTC.

The table lists this clone with a few counts. The chain links TRBV5-6 to TRBJ1-2, with 7 bases fitting TRBD1. CDR1 and CDR2 from the germline V gene are SGHDT and YYEEEE. V shed 4 bases and J 4 bases; nucleotides not matched to a gene: 10. The CDR3 totals 15 residues. Here the CDR3 DNA reads TGTGCCAGCAGCGCCGACAGGGACGGCCGCTATGGCTACACCTTC. As protein: CASSADRDGRYGYTF.

V is TRBV15 and J is TRBJ1-4, with a possible D match to TRBD1 (5 bases). Germline CDR1 reads LNHNV; CDR2 reads YYDKDF (reference sequence). This CDR3 spans 16 amino acids. V was pared by 0 bases and J by 8 bases, with 16 bases between. The CDR3 protein is CATSRDPAGRHEKLFF. CDR3 coding DNA: TGTGCCACCAGCAGAGATCCGGCAGGGCGGCACGAAAAACTGTTTTTT.

J is TRBJ1-5 and V is TRBV2, with D uncertain. In germline, CDR1 is SNHLY, CDR2 FYNNEI. The CDR3 has 13 amino acids. V lost 5 bases, J lost 4 bases, and 9 bases lay in between. CDR3 sequence reads: CASSNYPNQPQHF. CDR3 DNA: TGTGCCAGCAGTAACTACCCTAATCAGCCCCAGCATTTT.

The V gene is TRBV2, the J gene TRBJ2-5, with 7 bases identical to TRBD1. The germline gives CDR1 SNHLY, CDR2 FYNNEI. V lost 7 bases to trimming and J lost 2 bases; unmatched junction nucleotides: 10. The CDR3 consists of 15 residues. CDR3 nucleotide sequence: TGTGCCAGCATTAAGACCGGGACAGAACAAGAGACCCAGTACTTC. Translation: CASIKTGTEQETQYF.

The chain couples TRBV2 to TRBJ1-5; weak D call: TRBD1 (6 bases). The CDR3 contains 15 residues. V was clipped by 6 bases and J by 6 bases, with 18 bases between them. The V gene's germline CDR1 is SNHLY and CDR2 FYNNEI. This CDR3 is CASRSFEEGGQPQHF. The CDR3 DNA is TGTGCCAGCAGGTCTTTTGAGGAAGGGGGTCAGCCCCAGCATTTT. The complete variable domain, with remaining parts taken from reference TRBV2 and TRBJ1-5, reads EPEVTQTPSHQVTQMGQEVILRCVPISNHLYFYWYRQILGQKVEFLVSFYNNEISEKSEIFDDQFSVERPDGSNFTLKIRSTKLEDSAMYFCASRSFEEGGQPQHFGDGTRLSIL.

The chain recombines TRBV7-9 with TRBJ1-2; D is undetermined. Trimming stripped 3 bases from V and 1 base from J, with 12 bases between. Germline CDR1 is SEHNR and CDR2 is FQNEAQ (reference sequence). The CDR3 sequence is 15 residues long. The CDR3 bases are TGTGCCAGCAGCTTCGGCGGTTCGGTTAACTATGGCTACACCTTC. Protein product: CASSFGGSVNYGYTF.

This rearrangement joins TRBV9 to TRBJ1-4; 7 bases match TRBD1. Germline loops: CDR1 SGDLS, CDR2 YYNGEE. This CDR3 spans 16 amino acids. The V segment lost 0 bases and the J segment 8 bases; nucleotides outside the gene matches: 10. CDR3 sequence: CASSVGPQGPGEKLFF. CDR3 in DNA: TGTGCCAGCAGCGTAGGGCCACAGGGGCCGGGCGAAAAACTGTTTTTT.

V usage is TRBV6-5 and J usage is TRBJ2-1; 7 bases agree with TRBD2. The CDR3 contains 16 residues. V shed 4 bases, J shed 6 bases, and the junction held 12 bases outside the gene matches. Germline CDR1 MNHEY, CDR2 SVGAGI. The CDR3 region is CASSSQSSGDINEQFF. Written as DNA, the CDR3 is TGTGCCAGCAGTTCACAATCTAGCGGAGATATCAATGAGCAGTTCTTC.

This chain connects TRBV21-1 to TRBJ2-1; the table's D call of TRBD1 was not tested on the DNA. TRBV21-1 represents a pseudogene. This CDR3 has 14 amino acids. The CDR3 spells CASGRQGRYNEQFF. DNA of the CDR3: TGTGCCAGCGGCCGACAGGGGAGGTACAATGAGCAGTTCTTC.

CDR3 DNA sequence: TGTGCCAGTAGTATCCCGGGACAGGGTGTCACCGGGGAGCTGTTTTTT. This translates into CASSIPGQGVTGELFF. V usage is TRBV19 and J usage is TRBJ2-2; 9 bases agree with TRBD1. The germline CDR1 and CDR2 sequences are LNHDA and SQIVND (reference sequence). The junction had 6 bases not matched to a gene; V was cut back by 3 bases and J by 4 bases. The CDR3 is 16 amino acids.

This chain connects TRBV18 to TRBJ1-1, with D uncertain. Trimming pared 6 bases from V and 4 bases from J, leaving 15 bases between. The CDR3 length is 14 residues. The germline V gene has CDR1 KGHSH and CDR2 LQKENI. The chain's CDR3 is CASSTGGWATEAFF. The CDR3 region has the DNA TGTGCCAGCTCGACGGGAGGTTGGGCCACTGAAGCTTTCTTT.

This clone occurred a few times. At one end, the junction sequence differs from germline, possibly due to a read error. The rearrangement joins TRBV29-1 to TRBJ2-5, with 8 bases matching TRBD2. Looked up from germline, CDR1 is SQVTM and CDR2 is ANQGSEA. This CDR3 contains 12 residues. The CDR3 nucleotides are TGCGGCGTTGGGCGGGCGGGGGGGACCCAGTACTTC. It encodes CGVGRAGGTQYF.